A single sample gave rise to the 15 T cell receptor beta chains below, sequenced in a study of T cells in Graves' hyperthyroidism and ophthalmopathy. What was amplified from RNA transcripts were TCR beta CDR3 regions. HTBI primers drove first-round RT-PCR of the TCR CDR3. TCRdb redid the calling of the multiplex PCR reads with MiXCR, one entry per CDR3 protein. The profile shows about 400,000 distinct CDR3 sequences, roughly 13% of them singletons. Sequenced sample: blood. Every receptor here comes from a woman aged 18-30 years with Graves' hyperthyroidism.

J is TRBJ2-5 and V is TRBV7-9; D gene ambiguous. CDR3 size: 14 residues. The V end lost 5 bases, the J end lost 1 base, and 11 bases lay between the germline ends. The germline gives CDR1 SEHNR, CDR2 FQNEAQ (reference sequence). The DNA of the CDR3 is TGTGCCAGCAGCCTCTGGACGGTCCAAGAGACCCAGTACTTC. Protein product: CASSLWTVQETQYF.

This clonotype was found many times. The chain is built from TRBV19 and TRBJ1-5; D not resolved. The CDR3 totals 14 residues. Germline V gene lookup returns CDR1 LNHDA and CDR2 SQIVND (reference sequence). V was pared by 9 bases and J by 1 base, with 13 bases between. The CDR3 DNA follows: TGTGCCAGCAGCCCTGACGGAAGCAATCAGCCCCAGCATTTT. Translating it yields CASSPDGSNQPQHF.

In this sample, this clonotype turned up many times. The chain combines TRBV7-9 with TRBJ2-5; D not certain. The CDR3 runs to 16 residues. Trimming cost V 1 base and J 6 bases, with 18 bases left between them. Germline assignment: CDR1 SEHNR and CDR2 FQNEAQ (reference sequence). CDR3 sequence reads: CASSLELRWGTQTQYF. Written as DNA, the CDR3 is TGTGCCAGCAGCTTAGAATTAAGATGGGGAACGCAGACCCAGTACTTC.

This sequence joins TRBV12-3 or TRBV12-4 and TRBJ2-1, with D possibly TRBD2 on 7 matching bases. The V end lost 6 bases, the J end lost 2 bases, and 17 bases lay between the germline ends. The CDR3 is made up of 16 amino acids. Here the CDR3 reads CASSQGGGQAYNEQFF. CDR3 coding DNA: TGTGCCAGCAGCCAAGGGGGGGGTCAGGCCTACAATGAGCAGTTCTTC.

In this sample, this clonotype turned up a few times. The chain combines TRBV7-2 with TRBJ1-2; 8 bases agree with TRBD1. CDR1 is SGHTA and CDR2 is FQGNSA in the germline V gene. J gave up 0 bases and V 2 bases, and 5 bases lay outside the gene matches. The CDR3 has 16 residues. As DNA, the CDR3 is TGTGCCAGCAGCTTATCGACAGGGGAGACTAACTATGGCTACACCTTC. Translating gives CASSLSTGETNYGYTF.

A remark on this clonotype: One end of the junction is discordant with germline, which a read error may explain. The genes are TRBV5-6 and TRBJ2-2; a possible D gene is TRBD1 (6 bases). This CDR3 contains 16 residues. Per the germline V gene, CDR1 is SGHDT and CDR2 is YYEEEE. In DNA, the CDR3 is TGTGCCGGCAGCTTCCCGGGACAAACGCGCACCGGGGAGCTGTTTTTT. Its translation is CAGSFPGQTRTGELFF.

This clonotype was observed many times. This chain uses TRBV20-1 with TRBJ2-2; TRBD2 matches 9 bases. CDR1 and CDR2 (germline): DFQATT, SNEGSKA (reference sequence). This CDR3 has 14 amino acids. V was pared by 4 bases and J by 5 bases, with 5 bases of the junction left unmatched. The CDR3 spells CSAIGTSSTGELFF. The CDR3 nucleotides are TGCAGTGCTATCGGGACTAGCAGTACCGGGGAGCTGTTTTTT.

This clonotype was detected many times. V usage is TRBV28 and J usage is TRBJ1-1; D remains unclear. This CDR3 has 13 residues. V was cut by 5 bases and J by 3 bases, with 10 bases left in between. The germline V gene encodes CDR1 MDHEN and CDR2 SYDVKM. The CDR3 DNA sequence: TGTGCCAGCAGTCAAGGACGGGACACTGAAGCTTTCTTT. This codes for CASSQGRDTEAFF. Full variable domain (outside the CDR3, taken from reference TRBV28 and TRBJ1-1): DVKVTQSSRYLVKRTGEKVFLECVQDMDHENMFWYRQDPGLGLRLIYFSYDVKMKEKGDIPEGYSVSREKKERFSLILESASTNQTSMYLCASSQGRDTEAFFGQGTRLTVV.

Here the CDR3 reads CSVETGSLSGNTIYF. The CDR3 nucleotides read TGCAGCGTTGAAACGGGCAGCCTCTCTGGAAACACCATATATTTT. V gene TRBV29-1 combines with J gene TRBJ1-3, with unresolved D. Germline assignment: CDR1 SQVTM and CDR2 ANQGSEA. The V gene lost 2 bases and the J gene lost 0 bases, with 11 bases spanning the gap. The CDR3 runs 15 residues.

This clonotype was seen a handful of times. The rearrangement links TRBV20-1 to TRBJ2-1, with 7 bases matching TRBD2. The CDR3 spans 15 residues. Germline-derived CDR1 and CDR2 are DFQATT and SNEGSKA (reference sequence). The ends lost 3 bases at V and 3 bases at J; junction bases unmatched: 8. The CDR3 bases are TGCAGTGCTAGCCCGACTAGCAGGAACTACAATGAGCAGTTCTTC. Translating it yields CSASPTSRNYNEQFF.

The rearrangement joins TRBV19 to TRBJ2-4, with 7 positions matching TRBD1. Germline trimming cut 6 bases from V and 0 bases from J; bases unmatched to any gene: 11. Germline-derived CDR1 and CDR2 are LNHDA and SQIVND (reference sequence). The CDR3 has 17 residues. The CDR3 nucleotides are TGTGCCAGTAGGAAGGGACAGTTCGACCTAGCCAAAAACATTCAGTACTTC. Its protein product is CASRKGQFDLAKNIQYF.

Many counts were recorded for this clonotype. This chain connects TRBV28 to TRBJ1-1, with TRBD1 as a possible D gene (6 bases). Germline V gene sequence: CDR1 MDHEN, CDR2 SYDVKM. CDR3 length: 12 residues. Trimming cost V 1 base and J 8 bases, with 8 bases left between them. In DNA form, the CDR3 reads TGTGCCAGCAGTTTATCGGACAGCGAAGCTTTCTTT. Its translation is CASSLSDSEAFF.

To note about this clonotype: A read error is possible here, since a much larger clone lies one base away. The chain employs TRBV28 and TRBJ1-2, with a weak D call TRBD1 (6 bases). This CDR3 has 13 amino acids. Germline V gene lookup returns CDR1 MDHEN and CDR2 SYDVKM. The CDR3 DNA reads TGTGCCAGCAGTCCACCAGGACAGCGCGGCTGCACCTTC. Its protein is CASSPPGQRGCTF.

This clonotype has at least ten counts. The V gene is TRBV15, the J gene TRBJ2-7; D unresolved. This CDR3 has 14 residues. The germline CDR1 and CDR2 sequences are LNHNV and YYDKDF (reference sequence). V lost 0 bases and J lost 0, with 6 bases in between. Here the CDR3 reads CATSRDGTSYEQYF. DNA of the CDR3: TGTGCCACCAGCAGAGATGGAACCTCCTACGAGCAGTACTTC.

Notes on this clonotype: Sequence at one end of the junction differs from germline and may be a read error. J is TRBJ1-1 and V is TRBV2; tentatively, D is TRBD1 (5 bases). Germline V gene data show CDR1 as SNHLY and CDR2 as FYNNEI. The CDR3 has 12 amino acids. The DNA for the CDR3 is TGTGCCGGCAGGGAGAGGAGTACTGAAGCTTTCTTT. This translates into CAGRERSTEAFF. Looking up the rest from reference TRBV2 and TRBJ1-1 gives the full variable domain: EPEVTQTPSHQVTQMGQEVILRCVPISNHLYFYWYRQILGQKVEFLVSFYNNEISEKSEIFDDQFSVERPDGSNFTLKIRSTKLEDSAMYFCAGRERSTEAFFGQGTRLTVV.